Shown below are 28 T cell receptor beta chains from a single sample sequenced in a study of shared clonotypes between healthy human individuals. The method was immunoSEQ multiplex PCR; TCRdb's version includes in-frame clones alone and lacks a portion of them. The sample lists 470,000 or so clones; about 78% were seen once. What was sequenced was PBMCs. The receptors were gathered from a woman aged 35 to 49 in good health. Some clones in this sample may be carry-over from other donors' samples.

This clone was seen repeatedly, ten times or more. The J gene is TRBJ1-3, the V gene TRBV11-2; unclear D gene. V was trimmed by 4 bases and J by 8 bases, leaving 6 bases between them. This CDR3 has 11 residues. Germline V gene data show CDR1 as SGHAT and CDR2 as FQNNGV. The CDR3 region is CASSSVDTIYF. DNA for the CDR3: TGTGCCAGCAGCTCCGTGGACACCATATATTTT.

The rearrangement joins TRBV4-2 to TRBJ2-7; D may correspond to TRBD1 or TRBD2 (5 bases each). Germline-derived CDR1 and CDR2 are LGHNA and YNFKEQ. This CDR3 is built from 13 residues. Trimming took off 4 bases at V and 6 bases at J, with 13 bases between the two ends. This CDR3 is CASSLGRKSEQYF. CDR3 in DNA: TGTGCCAGCAGCCTGGGACGAAAGTCCGAGCAGTACTTC.

This rearrangement joins TRBV9 to TRBJ1-5, with D unclear. This CDR3 spans 14 amino acids. Germline V lookup: CDR1 SGDLS, CDR2 YYNGEE. Trimming cost V 0 bases and J 3 bases, with 7 bases left between them. The CDR3 sequence: CASSVGDNNQPQHF. DNA of the CDR3: TGTGCCAGCAGCGTAGGAGACAACAATCAGCCCCAGCATTTT.

This clone was counted many times. The V and J genes are TRBV12-5 and TRBJ2-6; D possibly uses TRBD1 or TRBD2 (5 bases each). This CDR3 is built from 16 residues. V was shortened by 0 bases and J by 0 bases, with 6 bases between the two germline ends. The germline V gene encodes CDR1 LGHNT and CDR2 FRNRAP. The CDR3 here is CASGLVGGSGANVLTF. In DNA form, the CDR3 reads TGTGCTAGTGGTTTGGTTGGGGGCTCTGGGGCCAACGTCCTGACTTTC.

CDR3 region: CASSQGLRGTGELFF. The CDR3 DNA sequence: TGCGCCAGCAGCCAAGGATTACGCGGCACCGGGGAGCTGTTTTTT. V and J are TRBV4-1 and TRBJ2-2, with D unclear. The germline V and J ends were trimmed by 1 base and 4 bases, with 10 bases remaining between them. Germline CDR1 and CDR2: MGHRA and YSYEKL. The CDR3 runs 15 residues.

This chain links TRBV10-3 with TRBJ1-1; D gene unclear. The V and J ends lost 8 bases and 7 bases respectively, with 17 bases between them. Germline-derived CDR1 and CDR2 are ENHRY and SYGVKD. CDR3 length: 13 residues. The CDR3: CAIAKTPTGEAFF. The CDR3 DNA follows: TGTGCCATCGCCAAGACTCCCACTGGTGAAGCTTTCTTT.

A remark on this clone: This probably arose from a read error, given a far larger clone one base away. V usage is TRBV6-4 and J usage is TRBJ2-1; 13 bases agree with TRBD2. This CDR3 comprises 16 residues. CDR1 MRHNA and CDR2 SNTAGT come from the germline V gene. CDR3 nucleotides: TGTGTCAGCAGTATAACCGGGACTAGCGGGGTCGATGAGCAGTTCTTC. Its translation: CVSSITGTSGVDEQFF.

The rearrangement uses TRBV7-9 and TRBJ1-6; D is possibly TRBD1 (5 bases). The germline V gene encodes CDR1 SEHNR and CDR2 FQNEAQ (reference sequence). Trimming removed 0 bases at V and 9 bases at J, with 21 bases between. The length of the CDR3 is 18 residues. The CDR3 DNA follows: TGTGCCAGCAGCTTAGCCGTGGATAGTGACAGTCCAATTTCACCCCTCCACTTT. Translation gives CASSLAVDSDSPISPLHF.

V is TRBV6-5 and J is TRBJ1-4; the D is unclear. V shed 0 bases and J shed 6 bases, with 11 bases lying between them. This CDR3 comprises 15 residues. Germline V lookup: CDR1 MNHEY, CDR2 SVGAGI. The CDR3 region is CASSYSGSRDEKLFF. In DNA, the CDR3 is TGTGCCAGCAGTTACTCGGGGTCAAGGGATGAAAAACTGTTTTTT.

The chain combines TRBV6-4 with TRBJ2-3; the match to TRBD2 covers 7 bases. The length of the CDR3 is 15 residues. Germline lookup yields CDR1 MRHNA and CDR2 SNTAGT. The V segment lost 3 bases and the J segment 2 bases; nucleotides outside the gene matches: 5. CDR3 in DNA: TGTGCCAGCAGTGAGGGCGGGAGAGACACAGATACGCAGTATTTT. This encodes CASSEGGRDTDTQYF.

This clone was seen ten or more times. V is TRBV30 and J is TRBJ1-6; D may be TRBD1 (5 bases). Deletions cut 4 bases from V and 5 bases from J, with 9 bases between. Germline CDR1 is GTSNPN and CDR2 is SVGIG (reference sequence). The CDR3 extends over 13 amino acids. The CDR3 DNA reads TGTGCCTGGAATGACAGAAATAATTCACCCCTCCACTTT. The encoded protein is CAWNDRNNSPLHF.

The chain has TRBV18 and TRBJ2-1; TRBD2 matches 7 bases. Germline V lookup: CDR1 KGHSH, CDR2 LQKENI. J gave up 9 bases and V 1 base, and 6 bases lay outside the gene matches. The length of the CDR3 is 14 residues. The CDR3 DNA reads TGTGCCAGCTCACCACAGACTAGCCCATCTGAGCAGTTCTTC. It specifies CASSPQTSPSEQFF.

This sequence joins TRBV30 and TRBJ1-3; no clear D. V was clipped by 4 bases and J by 0 bases, with 10 bases between them. The CDR3 consists of 14 residues. Germline V lookup: CDR1 GTSNPN, CDR2 SVGIG (reference sequence). The CDR3 spells CAWNLRRSGNTIYF. CDR3 DNA: TGTGCCTGGAACCTCAGGCGCTCTGGAAACACCATATATTTT. Based on the CDR3 plus reference TRBV30 and TRBJ1-3, the full variable domain is SQTIHQWPATLVQPVGSPLSLECTVEGTSNPNLYWYRQAAGRGLQLLFYSVGIGQISSEVPQNLSASRPQDRQFILSSKKLLLSDSGFYLCAWNLRRSGNTIYFGEGSWLTVV.

This sequence joins TRBV28 and TRBJ1-5; D is uncertain. The germline V gene has CDR1 MDHEN and CDR2 SYDVKM. V was pared by 6 bases and J by 0 bases, with 9 bases between. The CDR3 sequence is 14 residues long. CDR3 in amino acids: CASSLPYSNQPQHF. The CDR3 nucleotides read TGTGCCAGCAGCCTCCCATATAGCAATCAGCCCCAGCATTTT.

The V call is TRBV30, the J call TRBJ1-3; 7 nucleotides agree with TRBD1. Germline CDR1 and CDR2: GTSNPN and SVGIG (reference sequence). Trimming cost V 4 bases and J 3 bases; bases outside gene matches: 3. The CDR3 spans 13 residues. CDR3 nucleotides: TGTGCCTGGACAGGGGGTTATGGAAACACCATATATTTT. Translating it yields CAWTGGYGNTIYF.

In its sample, this clone was seen many times. This rearrangement joins TRBV19 to TRBJ2-7, with 7 bases fitting TRBD1. The CDR3 has 14 amino acids. With 4 bases clipped from V and 4 bases from J, the junction kept 7 bases outside the gene matches. CDR1 is LNHDA and CDR2 is SQIVND in the germline V gene (reference sequence). The CDR3 nucleotides are TGTGCCAGTAGTACCCCGGGACAGAAATACGAGCAGTACTTC. As protein: CASSTPGQKYEQYF.

This chain connects TRBV7-9 to TRBJ1-4; D perhaps matches TRBD1 (6 bases). The length of the CDR3 is 13 residues. Germline CDR1 SEHNR, CDR2 FQNEAQ (reference sequence). V gave up 5 bases and J gave up 8 bases, with 12 bases separating them. The chain's CDR3 is CASSIRGAEKLFF. In nucleotides, the CDR3 is TGTGCCAGCAGCATCAGGGGTGCGGAAAAACTGTTTTTT.

A few counts support this clone. The gene calls are TRBV14 and TRBJ2-1; D is unclear. Germline V gives CDR1 SGHDN, CDR2 FVKESK. The CDR3 length is 16 residues. V was cut by 1 base and J by 5 bases, with 15 bases left in between. CDR3 bases: TGTGCCAGCAGCCAAGTCTTCCGATTTCGGAACAATGAGCAGTTCTTC. Protein product: CASSQVFRFRNNEQFF.

This chain links TRBV5-4 with TRBJ1-4; D perhaps matches TRBD1 (6 bases). With 0 bases removed from V and 6 bases from J, the gap between germline ends came to 9 bases. Germline V gives CDR1 SGHNT, CDR2 YYREEE (reference sequence). The CDR3 spans 14 residues. Written as DNA, the CDR3 is TGTGCCAGCAGCTTGGGCAGGGGAGATGAAAAACTGTTTTTT. It specifies CASSLGRGDEKLFF.

The chain is built from TRBV30 and TRBJ1-5; possibly TRBD1 for D (5 bases). V was shortened by 2 bases and J by 0 bases, with 11 bases between the two germline ends. CDR1 is GTSNPN and CDR2 is SVGIG in the germline V gene (reference sequence). The CDR3 has 15 residues. CDR3 in amino acids: CAWSITGNSNQPQHF. For the CDR3, the DNA is TGTGCCTGGAGTATAACAGGCAATAGCAATCAGCCCCAGCATTTT.

This clone turned up a few times. The gene calls are TRBV30 and TRBJ2-3; D is tentatively TRBD1 or TRBD2 (6 bases each). CDR1 GTSNPN and CDR2 SVGIG come from the germline V gene (reference sequence). This CDR3 spans 13 amino acids. V lost 6 bases to trimming and J lost 5 bases, with 15 bases between them. CDR3 sequence reads: CACPLGGGDTQYF. For the CDR3, the DNA is TGTGCCTGCCCCTTGGGGGGCGGAGATACGCAGTATTTT.

The chain couples TRBV6-1 to TRBJ2-1; D gene ambiguous. Per germline, CDR1 MNHNS and CDR2 SASEGT. There are 15 residues in the CDR3. With 8 bases removed from V and 3 bases from J, the gap between germline ends came to 17 bases. CDR3 in DNA: TGTGCCAGCGTTTTAGGAAGCCCTCTCTACAATGAGCAGTTCTTC. Translating gives CASVLGSPLYNEQFF.

This clone was seen only once. A far larger clone is just one base off, so this is likely a read error. The chain carries TRBV30 and TRBJ1-1; maybe TRBD1 (5 bases). The CDR3 runs 16 residues. The V end lost 7 bases, the J end lost 1 base, and 22 bases lay between the germline ends. Germline assignment: CDR1 GTSNPN and CDR2 SVGIG (reference sequence). The CDR3 coding sequence is TGTGCCTACATAGTCCCGGGACGGGGATCGAACACTGAAGCTTTCTTT. This sequence encodes CAYIVPGRGSNTEAFF.

The chain links TRBV6-6 to TRBJ2-4; D perhaps matches TRBD2 (6 bases). This CDR3 comprises 14 residues. The ends were cut back, 4 bases at V and 8 bases at J, with 15 bases in the middle. CDR1 is MNHNY, CDR2 SVGAGI, per germline (reference sequence). The CDR3 coding sequence is TGTGCCAGCAGTTCCCCAACTAGCCCGTACATTCAGTACTTC. Encoded protein: CASSSPTSPYIQYF.

The chain links TRBV9 to TRBJ2-3, with 11 nucleotides matching TRBD2. CDR1 is SGDLS, CDR2 YYNGEE, per germline. This CDR3 is 17 amino acids long. V dropped 0 bases and J dropped 6; count of bases not matched to a gene: 9. The CDR3 region has the DNA TGTGCCAGCAGCGTAGGGGCCCTAGCGGGAGGCTCGGATACGCAGTATTTT. This codes for CASSVGALAGGSDTQYF.

The CDR3, as DNA: TGTGCCAGTAGTGCTCAAGCCGGTTACACTGAAGCTTTCTTT. Its translation: CASSAQAGYTEAFF. The V call is TRBV19, the J call TRBJ1-1, with no clear D. Germline assignment: CDR1 LNHDA and CDR2 SQIVND (reference sequence). This CDR3 has 14 residues. Trimming removed 5 bases from V and 3 bases from J, with 13 bases in between.

The chain uses TRBV28 and TRBJ2-7; D remains unclear. V lost 8 bases to trimming and J lost 0 bases, with 8 bases between them. The CDR3 sequence is 12 residues long. The germline gives CDR1 MDHEN, CDR2 SYDVKM. CDR3 region: CASDGSSYEQYF. The DNA of the CDR3 is TGTGCCAGCGACGGAAGCTCCTACGAGCAGTACTTC.

This sequence joins TRBV28 and TRBJ2-7, with 7 positions matching TRBD2. After removal of 3 bases from V and 2 bases from J, the junction contained 7 bases not matched to a gene. Per germline, CDR1 MDHEN and CDR2 SYDVKM. This CDR3 is built from 15 residues. The CDR3 nucleotides read TGTGCCAGCAGTTTCGAGCGGGGAACAACCTACGAGCAGTACTTC. Protein: CASSFERGTTYEQYF.